One sample yielded the 10 T cell receptor beta chains listed below, sequenced in a study of blood T cell repertoires in COVID-19. The repertoire was sequenced with immunoSEQ multiplex PCR; TCRdb's copy has only in-frame clones and lacks some. This sample has approximately 300,000 clones; about 85% occur once, and the top ten carry about 6%. Sequenced material: PBMCs or T cells enriched from blood (not recorded which). These receptors all come from a woman in her 30s who had recovered from COVID-19.

The table lists this clone with a count of one. The chain employs TRBV3-1 (or the pseudogene TRBV3-2) and TRBJ2-7; weak D call: TRBD1 (5 bases). Trimming stripped 2 bases from V and 9 bases from J, with 11 bases between. There are 12 residues in the CDR3. Germline assignment: CDR1 LGHDT and CDR2 YNNKEL (reference sequence). The CDR3 DNA follows: TGTGCCAGCAGCCAAATCAGGGAACGGCAGTACTTC. Its protein product is CASSQIRERQYF.

This sequence joins TRBV5-4 and TRBJ1-3; 8 nucleotides line up with TRBD1. In germline, CDR1 is SGHNT, CDR2 YYREEE (reference sequence). This CDR3 contains 17 residues. Trimming at V came to 4 bases and at J to 4 bases, leaving 13 bases not matched to a gene. This chain's CDR3 is CASSQGQGGRSGNTIYF. The CDR3 DNA reads as TGTGCCAGCAGCCAAGGACAGGGAGGACGAAGCGGAAACACCATATATTTT.

The V and J genes are TRBV7-8 and TRBJ1-5; tentatively, D is TRBD1 (5 bases). The V end lost 0 bases, the J end lost 4 bases, and 13 bases lay between the germline ends. Germline-derived CDR1 and CDR2 are SGHVS and FQNEAQ. The CDR3 loop spans 16 amino acids. The CDR3 region has the DNA TGTGCCAGCAGCTTAGCGAGGGTCGGGGGTAATCAGCCCCAGCATTTT. Translation: CASSLARVGGNQPQHF. The whole variable domain, remainder taken from reference TRBV7-8 and TRBJ1-5, is GAGVSQSPRYKVAKRGQDVALRCDPISGHVSLFWYQQALGQGPEFLTYFQNEAQLDKSGLPSDRFFAERPEGSVSTLKIQRTQQEDSAVYLCASSLARVGGNQPQHFGDGTRLSIL.

In this sample, this clone turned up a few times. The rearrangement uses TRBV2 and TRBJ1-2; 8 nucleotides agree with TRBD1. Germline CDR1 SNHLY, CDR2 FYNNEI. V gave up 0 bases and J gave up 8 bases; unmatched junction bases: 2. CDR3 length equals 13 residues. This chain's CDR3 is CASSEADRGGYTF. The CDR3 region has the DNA TGTGCCAGCAGTGAAGCTGACAGGGGAGGCTACACCTTC.

V usage is TRBV3-1 (or the pseudogene TRBV3-2) and J usage is TRBJ1-1, with D tentatively TRBD1 (6 bases). Germline CDR1 and CDR2: LGHDT and YNNKEL (reference sequence). The V gene lost 4 bases and the J gene lost 5 bases, with 11 bases spanning the gap. The CDR3 length is 13 residues. The CDR3 nucleotides are TGTGCCAGCAGCCTATTAAGGGGGACTGAAGCTTTCTTT. It translates to CASSLLRGTEAFF.

CDR3 sequence (DNA): TGTGCCAGCACTCGGCTCAGGAACTATGGCTACACCTTC. Its translation: CASTRLRNYGYTF. The chain employs TRBV12-3 or TRBV12-4 and TRBJ1-2; no clear D gene. CDR3 length: 13 amino acids. Trimming removed 7 bases from V and 2 bases from J, with 11 bases in between.

This clone has a single count. The chain links TRBV19 to TRBJ1-5, with D hard to call. In germline, CDR1 is LNHDA, CDR2 SQIVND (reference sequence). The CDR3 extends over 13 amino acids. Trimming removed 6 bases from V and 3 bases from J, with 9 bases in between. CDR3 in DNA: TGTGCCAGTAGCGGTACAGTCAATCAGCCCCAGCATTTT. This sequence encodes CASSGTVNQPQHF.

The V and J genes are TRBV7-9 and TRBJ1-5; no reliable D call. CDR3 length: 13 residues. Trimming cost V 3 bases and J 4 bases, with 7 bases left between them. CDR1 is SEHNR and CDR2 is FQNEAQ in the germline V gene (reference sequence). The CDR3 sequence is CASSLRVNQPQHF. The CDR3 DNA reads as TGTGCCAGCAGCTTGAGGGTAAATCAGCCCCAGCATTTT.

The CDR3 reads CASSSRQGDSGNTIYF. DNA of the CDR3: TGTGCCAGCAGCTCAAGACAGGGTGACTCTGGAAACACCATATATTTT. The V call is TRBV7-9, the J call TRBJ1-3, with 7 bases fitting TRBD1. Germline V CDR1 and CDR2: SEHNR, FQNEAQ (reference sequence). The ends lost 4 bases at V and 0 bases at J; junction bases unmatched: 6. The CDR3 totals 16 residues.

V and J are TRBV14 and TRBJ1-2; D is unresolved. CDR1 is SGHDN, CDR2 FVKESK, per germline. This CDR3 is built from 15 residues. Between the trimmed V and J ends, which lost 0 bases and 7 bases, there was a span of 15 bases. This CDR3 is CASSQEMTSFAGYTF. The CDR3 nucleotides read TGTGCCAGCAGCCAAGAGATGACTTCATTCGCTGGCTACACCTTC.